This T cell receptor (beta chain) was retrieved from a study of identifying expanded T cells in peripheral blood. During the collection period, no donor immune events like infections were recorded. Details on this clone: Antigen specificity is unknown.

Profiling relied on immunoSEQ multiplex PCR, and the TCRdb table lists in-frame clones only, not all of them. The sample yields about 86,000 clones, 88% seen once. Study-level results: Over about two and four weeks, about 15 and 18 clones changed, versus roughly 1.2 between replicates.

This CDR3 spans 14 amino acids. Germline lookup yields CDR1 SGHRS and CDR2 YFSETQ. The V and J ends lost 4 bases and 3 bases respectively, with 14 bases between them. The clonotype comes from a person between 18 and 70 years old in good health. The V gene is TRBV5-1, the J gene TRBJ2-7; D is possibly TRBD2 (6 bases). Sequenced material: blood. DNA of the CDR3: TGCGCCAGCAGCCCGGGACTCGGGGGCTACGAGCAGTACTTC. This codes for CASSPGLGGYEQYF.